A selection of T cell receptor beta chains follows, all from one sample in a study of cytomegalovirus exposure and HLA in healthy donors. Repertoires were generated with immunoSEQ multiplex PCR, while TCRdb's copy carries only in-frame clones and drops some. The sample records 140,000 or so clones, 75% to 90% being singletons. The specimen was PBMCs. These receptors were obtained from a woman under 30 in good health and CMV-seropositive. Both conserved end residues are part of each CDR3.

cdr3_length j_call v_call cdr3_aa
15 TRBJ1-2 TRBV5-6 CASSFGPPRRYGYTF
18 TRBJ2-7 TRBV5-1 CASSLASDQGRGMYEQYF
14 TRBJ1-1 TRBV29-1 CSVEGSKVNTEAFF
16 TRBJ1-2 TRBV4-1 CASSQVPSGGRYGYTF
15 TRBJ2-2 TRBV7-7 CASSRGQLNTGELFF
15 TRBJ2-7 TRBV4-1 CASSQDGQWGYEQYF
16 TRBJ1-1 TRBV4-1 CASSQGVERLNTEAFF
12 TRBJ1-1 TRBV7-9 CASSRGKTEAFF
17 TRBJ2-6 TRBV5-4 CASSLGTGGAGANVLTF
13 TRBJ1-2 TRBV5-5 CASRGEAGLGYTF
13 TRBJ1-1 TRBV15 CATGTGGGTEAFF
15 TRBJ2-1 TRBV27 CASSFAGGGYNEQFF
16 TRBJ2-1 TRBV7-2 CASSWAGTHTYNEQFF
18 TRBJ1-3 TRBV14 CASSHTPGTGSSGNTIYF
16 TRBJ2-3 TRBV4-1 CASSQVTGGRTDTQYF
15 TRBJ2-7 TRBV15 CATSRPRGANYEQYF
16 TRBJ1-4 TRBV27 CASRRSGQGIWEKLFF
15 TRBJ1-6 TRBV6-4 CASSDSGGSESPLHF
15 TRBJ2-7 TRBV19 CASSWGLAGSYEQYF
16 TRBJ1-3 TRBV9 CASSDTLDRVRNTIYF
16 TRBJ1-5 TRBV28 CASSLLGRENGQPQHF
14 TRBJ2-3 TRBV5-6 CASSFPTSTDTQYF
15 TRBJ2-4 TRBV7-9 CASSLVRTGQNIQYF
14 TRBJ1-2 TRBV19 CASSRQDGNYGYTF
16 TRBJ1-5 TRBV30 CAWSGDRPLSNQPQHF
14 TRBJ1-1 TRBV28 CASSLDRAYTEAFF
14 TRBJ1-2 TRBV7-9 CASSTLKAPGGYTF
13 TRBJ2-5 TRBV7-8 CASSGGGRETQYF
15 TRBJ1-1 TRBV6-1 CASSASEGGSTEAFF
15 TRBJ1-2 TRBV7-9 CASSLAGTGIYGYTF
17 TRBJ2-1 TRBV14 CASSHAWGGHPYNEQFF
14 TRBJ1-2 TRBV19 CASSIQGLGYGYTF
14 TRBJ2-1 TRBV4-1 CASSQVGSYNEQFF
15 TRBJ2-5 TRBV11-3 CASSLSTGSQETQYF
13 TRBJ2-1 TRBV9 CASSVGGRDEQFF
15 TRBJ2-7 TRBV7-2 CASSRTSGGPYEQYF
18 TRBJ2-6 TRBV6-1 CASSEVGIGGSGANVLTF
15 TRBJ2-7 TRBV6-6 CASSQPNRDGYEQYF
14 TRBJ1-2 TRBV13 CASSPGTGAYGYTF
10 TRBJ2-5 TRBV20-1 CSARLGPQYF
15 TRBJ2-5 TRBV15 CATSGRTGIEETQYF
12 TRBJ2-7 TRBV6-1 CASRRRGYEQYF
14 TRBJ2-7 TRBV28 CASSDSDRPYEQYF
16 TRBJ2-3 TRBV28 CASSLRSGSGTDTQYF
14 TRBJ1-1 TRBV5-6 CASSLVAGGTEAFF
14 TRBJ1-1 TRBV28 CASKAGTGGTEAFF
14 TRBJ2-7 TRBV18 CASSSWRLTYEQYF
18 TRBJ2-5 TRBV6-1 CASSEAVGLAGARETQYF
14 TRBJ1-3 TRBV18 CASSPGTVGNTIYF
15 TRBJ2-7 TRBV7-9 CASSPRGLDSYEQYF
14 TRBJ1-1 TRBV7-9 CASSSGQGRTEAFF
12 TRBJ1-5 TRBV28 CASNYGNQPQHF
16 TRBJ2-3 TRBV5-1 CASSVISGGGTDTQYF
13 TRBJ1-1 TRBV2 CASRGTVGGGAFF
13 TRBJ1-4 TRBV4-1 CASSRQGGEKLFF
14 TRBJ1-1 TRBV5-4 CASSLALSVAEAFF
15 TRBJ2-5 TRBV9 CASSAAPDREETQYF
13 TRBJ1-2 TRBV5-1 CASSGPGDWGYTF
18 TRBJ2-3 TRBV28 CASSLLFGPGQGSDTQYF
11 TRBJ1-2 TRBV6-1 CASSETTGYTF